The 30 T cell receptor beta chains below come from one sample, sequenced in a study of spatial heterogeneity in lung cancer (dated by TCRdb to between 2018 and 2021). Points the paper makes about the study in general: The number of expanded intratumoral alpha and beta TCRs correlated with the tumor nonsynonymous mutation count.

Libraries were built with 5' RACE. The run used a NextSeq 500. In TCRdb, the public reads were trimmed at Q25 with fastp and aligned with MiXCR, with productive beta chains retained. For every CDR3 protein sequence, its rows merge into one entry that carries the most common genes and DNA. This sample gives approximately 7,000 distinct CDR3 sequences in total; 3% to 3.5% of them show up just once. The ten largest make up 20% to 25% of the sample. Their specific antigens are unknown. What this sample's time point label stands for: sample taken at primary tumor resection. This sample comprised lung tumor tissue, obtained at surgery. The receptors shown here come from a male donor with early-stage non-small cell lung cancer.

This clonotype came up many times. The chain carries TRBV7-3 and TRBJ2-7; 9 bases are a match to TRBD2. From germline, CDR1 is SGHTA and CDR2 FQGTGA. Unmatched junction bases numbered 18, after V lost 5 bases and J lost 7 bases. The CDR3 totals 17 residues. In DNA form, the CDR3 reads TGTGCCAGCAGCCCGGCCGGGGATAGCGGGAGTGTAGGAGAGCAGTACTTC. Encoded protein: CASSPAGDSGSVGEQYF.

This clonotype qualifies as medium-sized (0.01 to 0.1%). The V call is TRBV12-5, the J call TRBJ2-3; TRBD2 aligns across 7 bases. This CDR3 spans 18 amino acids. In germline, CDR1 is LGHNT, CDR2 FRNRAP. Losses at the gene ends were 4 bases for V and 0 bases for J; bases not matched to a gene: 13. The DNA of the CDR3 is TGTGCTAGTGGTTCGTCGGGAGGTGTGAGGCCTAGCACAGATACGCAGTATTTT. Its translation is CASGSSGGVRPSTDTQYF. Variable domain in full (rest from reference TRBV12-5 and TRBJ2-3): DARVTQTPRHKVTEMGQEVTMRCQPILGHNTVFWYRQTMMQGLELLAYFRNRAPLDDSGMPKDRFSAEMPDATLATLKIQPSEPRDSAVYFCASGSSGGVRPSTDTQYFGPGTRLTVL.

This clonotype counts as medium-sized. V usage is TRBV9 and J usage is TRBJ2-1; D not resolved. The CDR3 is 13 amino acids. CDR1 is SGDLS and CDR2 is YYNGEE in the germline V gene. V was pared by 2 bases and J by 5 bases, with 8 bases between. The CDR3 region has the DNA TGTGCCAGCAGCGTGCTTCCGGACAATGAGCAGTTCTTC. This encodes CASSVLPDNEQFF. Combining the CDR3 with reference TRBV9 and TRBJ2-1 gives the whole variable domain DSGVTQTPKHLITATGQRVTLRCSPRSGDLSVYWYQQSLDQGLQFLIQYYNGEERAKGNILERFSAQQFPDLHSELNLSSLELGDSALYFCASSVLPDNEQFFGPGTRLTVL.

This clonotype is labeled as medium-sized. The chain combines TRBV15 with TRBJ2-5; D is unresolved. CDR3 size: 15 residues. The V end lost 0 bases, the J end lost 1 base, and 9 bases lay between the germline ends. Germline V gene data show CDR1 as LNHNV and CDR2 as YYDKDF (reference sequence). The CDR3 DNA reads TGTGCCACCAGCAGAGATGGAGCCACCCAAGAGACCCAGTACTTC. Amino acids: CATSRDGATQETQYF.

This clonotype was found a few times. The V gene is TRBV5-4, the J gene TRBJ2-1; 7 bases align to TRBD1. Trimming at V came to 0 bases and at J to 7 bases, leaving 7 bases not matched to a gene. The CDR3 covers 15 residues. The germline CDR1 and CDR2 sequences are SGHNT and YYREEE (reference sequence). The CDR3 protein is CASSLGQGEFNEQFF. The CDR3 DNA is TGTGCCAGCAGCTTGGGACAGGGAGAATTTAATGAGCAGTTCTTC.

Sample share makes this clonotype medium-sized. The CDR3 is CSAPGTAKETQYF. The CDR3 DNA sequence: TGCAGTGCTCCCGGGACAGCGAAAGAGACCCAGTACTTC. This chain links TRBV20-1 with TRBJ2-5; 7 bases agree with TRBD1. CDR1 is DFQATT, CDR2 SNEGSKA, per germline (reference sequence). V gave up 5 bases and J gave up 3 bases; unmatched junction bases: 6. The CDR3 length is 13 residues.

Worth noting for this clonotype: A much larger clone lies a single base off, so this may be a read error. The chain combines TRBV12-3 or TRBV12-4 with TRBJ2-3; 8 nucleotides match TRBD2. The CDR3 loop spans 16 amino acids. V trimming: 6 bases; J trimming: 1 base; junction bases outside the gene matches: 9. The CDR3 region is CASRARRGERTDTQYF. CDR3 bases: TGTGCCAGCAGGGCCAGGCGGGGGGAACGCACAGATACGCAGTATTTT.

In its sample, this clonotype was seen many times. V usage is TRBV19 and J usage is TRBJ2-3; D gene unclear. CDR3 length equals 14 residues. Germline V gene lookup returns CDR1 LNHDA and CDR2 SQIVND (reference sequence). V lost 1 base and J lost 4, with 9 bases in between. The CDR3 region has the DNA TGTGCCAGTAGTATAGCCCTAATTTCAGATACGCAGTATTTT. Protein sequence: CASSIALISDTQYF.

Concerning this clonotype: A much bigger clone sits one base away, suggesting this may be a read error. The rearrangement uses TRBV11-2 and TRBJ1-1, with D unresolved. CDR1 SGHAT and CDR2 FQNNGV come from the germline V gene. Trimming pared 7 bases from V and 11 bases from J, leaving 17 bases between. CDR3 length: 12 residues. The CDR3 spells CASTRPITGAFF. The CDR3 DNA is TGTGCCAGCACCCGTCCAATCACCGGGGCTTTCTTT.

This clonotype is large in the sample. The V call is TRBV4-1, the J call TRBJ2-3, with 12 positions matching TRBD2. Trimming at V came to 4 bases and at J to 4 bases, leaving 6 bases not matched to a gene. CDR3 length: 16 amino acids. CDR1 is MGHRA, CDR2 YSYEKL, per germline. The CDR3 nucleotides are TGCGCCAGCAGCCCCATGACTAGCGGGGGTGCAGATACGCAGTATTTT. Its protein product is CASSPMTSGGADTQYF.

This clonotype was seen ten or more times. Being one base from a much bigger clone, this may be a read error. The rearrangement joins TRBV19 to TRBJ1-1; TRBD1 agrees at 8 bases. CDR3 size: 14 residues. Per germline, CDR1 LNHDA and CDR2 SQIVND (reference sequence). With V trimmed by 6 bases and J by 4 bases, 7 bases remained unmatched. The CDR3 here is CASRDRERSTEAFF. The DNA of the CDR3 is TGTGCCAGTAGGGACAGGGAAAGGAGCACTGAAGCTTTCTTT.

This chain connects TRBV5-5 to TRBJ1-5; TRBD1 is a possible D gene (6 bases). The CDR3 has 12 amino acids. V shed 0 bases and J shed 11 bases, with 9 bases lying between them. Looked up from germline, CDR1 is SGHKS and CDR2 is YYEKEE (reference sequence). DNA of the CDR3: TGTGCCAGCAGCTTGGAGGGGGGGGCCCAGCATTTT. This gives the protein CASSLEGGAQHF. Together with reference TRBV5-5 and TRBJ1-5, the CDR3 gives the full variable domain: DAGVTQSPTHLIKTRGQQVTLRCSPISGHKSVSWYQQVLGQGPQFIFQYYEKEERGRGNFPDRFSARQFPNYSSELNVNALLLGDSALYLCASSLEGGAQHFGDGTRLSIL.

This clonotype occurred many times. This chain joins TRBV5-1 and TRBJ2-3; D remains unclear. Deletions cut 4 bases from V and 3 bases from J, with 15 bases between. Germline V gene sequence: CDR1 SGHRS, CDR2 YFSETQ. The CDR3 contains 15 residues. The DNA of the CDR3 is TGCGCCAGCAGCCAAGAAAATATGGGGACAGATACGCAGTATTTT. Amino acid sequence: CASSQENMGTDTQYF.

In its sample, this clonotype was seen many times. This chain joins TRBV12-3 or TRBV12-4 and TRBJ1-5; 11 bases map to TRBD1. This CDR3 comprises 14 residues. J lost 7 bases, V lost 5 bases, and 4 bases had no gene match. CDR3 bases: TGTGCCAGCAGTATGGGACAGGGGGGACAGCCCCAGCATTTT. Translating gives CASSMGQGGQPQHF.

The chain uses TRBV2 and TRBJ2-7, with 15 bases aligning to TRBD2. The CDR3 is 16 residues long. Trimming took 3 bases from V and 1 from J; bases not matched to a gene: 1. Germline-derived CDR1 and CDR2 are SNHLY and FYNNEI. The CDR3 sequence: CASSEGLAGGSYEQYF. CDR3 in DNA: TGTGCCAGCAGTGAGGGACTAGCGGGGGGTTCCTACGAGCAGTACTTC.

This clonotype is deemed medium-sized. V gene TRBV4-2 combines with J gene TRBJ1-1; D ambiguous. Germline V gives CDR1 LGHNA, CDR2 YNFKEQ. V was pared by 4 bases and J by 7 bases, with 19 bases between. The CDR3 contains 15 residues. The CDR3 is CASSPFQGKGHEAFF. The CDR3 DNA reads as TGTGCCAGCAGCCCCTTCCAAGGGAAGGGTCATGAAGCTTTCTTT.

The chain joins TRBV6-2 or TRBV6-3 to TRBJ2-1, with TRBD2 matching over 14 bases. V shed 1 base and J 4 bases; nucleotides not matched to a gene: 6. CDR1 is MNHEY and CDR2 is SVGEGT in the germline V gene. The CDR3 length is 18 residues. The CDR3 sequence: CASSYYGTSGSPYNEQFF. In DNA form, the CDR3 reads TGTGCCAGCAGTTACTATGGGACTAGCGGGAGTCCTTACAATGAGCAGTTCTTC.

This clonotype ranks as medium-sized. V usage is TRBV2 and J usage is TRBJ1-4, with D perhaps TRBD1 (5 bases). This CDR3 comprises 15 residues. Germline values: CDR1 SNHLY, CDR2 FYNNEI. Trimming removed 7 bases at V and 0 bases at J, with 12 bases between. CDR3 nucleotide sequence: TGTGCCAGCATCTTTACAGGCGCAACTAATGAAAAACTGTTTTTT. As protein: CASIFTGATNEKLFF.

This clonotype was picked up many times. This chain connects TRBV18 to TRBJ2-7; D could derive from TRBD1 or TRBD2 (5 bases each). Germline V gives CDR1 KGHSH, CDR2 LQKENI. V was cut by 6 bases and J by 2 bases, with 11 bases left in between. The CDR3 extends over 13 amino acids. The DNA for the CDR3 is TGTGCCAGCTCCAATGGGGACCCCTACGAGCAGTACTTC. Translated, it gives CASSNGDPYEQYF. Filled out from reference TRBV18 and TRBJ2-7, the complete variable domain reads NAGVMQNPRHLVRRRGQEARLRCSPMKGHSHVYWYRQLPEEGLKFMVYLQKENIIDESGMPKERFSAEFPKEGPSILRIQQVVRGDSAAYFCASSNGDPYEQYFGPGTRLTVT.

This clonotype appeared many times. The chain carries TRBV21-1 and TRBJ2-1; the table names TRBD1, a call not compared with the DNA. TRBV21-1 is classified as a pseudogene. The CDR3 sequence is 22 residues long. CDR3 region: CASSKELCGDRVDPKANNEQFF. Written as DNA, the CDR3 is TGTGCCAGCAGCAAAGAACTGTGTGGGGACAGGGTCGACCCCAAGGCGAACAATGAGCAGTTCTTC.

In its sample, this clonotype is medium-sized (0.01 to 0.1%). This chain links TRBV20-1 with TRBJ2-7; 8 positions match TRBD2. Per germline, CDR1 DFQATT and CDR2 SNEGSKA (reference sequence). Losses at the gene ends were 5 bases for V and 4 bases for J; bases not matched to a gene: 7. This CDR3 comprises 13 residues. This CDR3 is CSAGSGILYEQYF. The CDR3 DNA reads TGCAGTGCTGGTAGCGGGATACTTTACGAGCAGTACTTC.

The chain uses TRBV7-9 and TRBJ2-7; no definite D call. Trimming stripped 0 bases from V and 4 bases from J, with 7 bases between. The CDR3 has 13 residues. CDR1 and CDR2 (germline): SEHNR, FQNEAQ (reference sequence). The CDR3 bases are TGTGCCAGCAGCTTAGCAGGGCGTTACGAGCAGTACTTC. The encoded protein is CASSLAGRYEQYF. Together with reference TRBV7-9 and TRBJ2-7, the CDR3 gives the full variable domain: DTGVSQNPRHKITKRGQNVTFRCDPISEHNRLYWYRQTLGQGPEFLTYFQNEAQLEKSRLLSDRFSAERPKGSFSTLEIQRTEQGDSAMYLCASSLAGRYEQYFGPGTRLTVT.

This clonotype was detected many times. This chain joins TRBV12-3 or TRBV12-4 and TRBJ1-1, with TRBD1 matching 7 bases. This CDR3 contains 13 residues. The junction had 3 bases not matched to a gene; V was cut back by 4 bases and J by 4 bases. CDR3 sequence (DNA): TGTGCCAGCAGTTCACACAGGGGCACTGAAGCTTTCTTT. It encodes CASSSHRGTEAFF.

This clonotype ranks as medium-sized. The chain couples TRBV4-2 to TRBJ1-5; 7 bases are a match to TRBD1. This CDR3 is built from 14 residues. Germline V CDR1 and CDR2: LGHNA, YNFKEQ. V dropped 0 bases and J dropped 5; count of bases not matched to a gene: 1. In nucleotides, the CDR3 is TGTGCCAGCAGCCAAGAAGGGACAGATCAGCCCCAGCATTTT. Protein sequence: CASSQEGTDQPQHF.

This clonotype was recorded at least ten times. This chain joins TRBV21-1 and TRBJ1-5. TRBV21-1 represents a pseudogene. This CDR3 comprises 15 residues. In DNA, the CDR3 is TGTGCCAGCTCCAGGACTAACAGGGACAATCAGCCCCAGCATTTT. It yields the protein CASSRTNRDNQPQHF.

This clonotype showed up many times. The chain combines TRBV15 with TRBJ2-3, with 15 bases aligning to TRBD2. The ends lost 1 base at V and 5 bases at J; junction bases unmatched: 7. This CDR3 is built from 18 residues. The germline V gene has CDR1 LNHNV and CDR2 YYDKDF (reference sequence). CDR3 region: CATSRGLGLAGGVDTQYF. The CDR3 nucleotides read TGTGCCACCAGCAGAGGTTTAGGACTAGCGGGAGGGGTAGATACGCAGTATTTT.

This clonotype was seen at least ten times. V gene TRBV5-5 combines with J gene TRBJ1-1; D uncertain. Trimming shortened V by 2 bases and J by 1 base, and 6 bases separated the two germline ends. The CDR3 spans 13 residues. Germline loops: CDR1 SGHKS, CDR2 YYEKEE (reference sequence). In nucleotides, the CDR3 is TGTGCCAGCAGCTTAGACCGGAACACTGAAGCTTTCTTT. Translation: CASSLDRNTEAFF.

This clonotype ranks as medium-sized (0.01 to 0.1%). This sequence joins TRBV19 and TRBJ2-3; D gene ambiguous. Trimming pared 6 bases from V and 5 bases from J, leaving 12 bases between. From germline, CDR1 is LNHDA and CDR2 SQIVND (reference sequence). The CDR3 contains 13 residues. The CDR3 protein is CASSGRGVDTQYF. The CDR3 DNA reads as TGTGCCAGTAGCGGTAGAGGAGTAGATACGCAGTATTTT.

By share, this clonotype ranks as medium-sized (0.01 to 0.1%). V usage is TRBV7-9 and J usage is TRBJ1-2, with unresolved D. The CDR3 has 12 residues. Germline loops: CDR1 SEHNR, CDR2 FQNEAQ (reference sequence). V was clipped by 5 bases and J by 8 bases, with 12 bases between them. In DNA form, the CDR3 reads TGTGCCAGCAGCCGAATCGCGGAGGGCTACACCTTC. Protein sequence: CASSRIAEGYTF.

This clonotype is categorized as large. J is TRBJ2-7 and V is TRBV11-1; TRBD2 matches 7 bases. This CDR3 contains 14 residues. V lost 5 bases, J lost 6 bases, and 10 bases stayed unmatched. Looked up from germline, CDR1 is SGHAT and CDR2 is FQDESV (reference sequence). This CDR3 is CASSPGGTQGEQYF. The DNA of the CDR3 is TGTGCCAGCAGCCCCGGGGGGACGCAAGGCGAGCAGTACTTC. The complete variable domain, with remaining parts taken from reference TRBV11-1 and TRBJ2-7, reads EAEVAQSPRYKITEKSQAVAFWCDPISGHATLYWYRQILGQGPELLVQFQDESVVDDSQLPKDRFSAERLKGVDSTLKIQPAELGDSAMYLCASSPGGTQGEQYFGPGTRLTVT.